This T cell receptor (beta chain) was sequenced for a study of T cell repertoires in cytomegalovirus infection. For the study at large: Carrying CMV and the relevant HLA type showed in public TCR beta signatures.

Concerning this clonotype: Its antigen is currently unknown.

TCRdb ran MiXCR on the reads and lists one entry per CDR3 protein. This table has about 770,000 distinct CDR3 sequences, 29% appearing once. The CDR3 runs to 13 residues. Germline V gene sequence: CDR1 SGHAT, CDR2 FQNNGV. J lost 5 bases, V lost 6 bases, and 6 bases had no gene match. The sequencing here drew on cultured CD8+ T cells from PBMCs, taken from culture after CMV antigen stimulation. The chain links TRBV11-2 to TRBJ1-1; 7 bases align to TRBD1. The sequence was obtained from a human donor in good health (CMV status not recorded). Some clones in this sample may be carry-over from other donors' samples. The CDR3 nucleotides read TGTGCCAGCAGACCGCGGGACAGAACTGAAGCTTTCTTT. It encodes CASRPRDRTEAFF.